These 8 T cell receptor beta chains originate from one sample sequenced in a study of CD8 T cells in ankylosing spondylitis. TCRdb reprocessed the 5' RACE reads with MiXCR, giving one entry per CDR3 protein. The profile shows fewer than 400,000 distinct CDR3 sequences, 20% to 25% of them singletons. The study, taken as a whole, reports: Among TCR beta sequences, a motif of roughly 8 highly homologous variants appeared characteristic of ankylosing spondylitis blood.

Antigens of these TCRs are unknown. Sequencing was performed on blood, either unsorted or a sorted T cell fraction (not recorded which). Receptors originate from a male donor with ankylosing spondylitis.

The rearrangement joins TRBV21-1 to TRBJ2-1; the table's TRBD2 call for D was not verified on the DNA. TRBV21-1 is shown as a pseudogene. The CDR3 consists of 17 residues. The chain's CDR3 is CASSQGLAGGPYNEQFF. In nucleotides, the CDR3 is TGTGCCAGCAGTCAAGGACTAGCGGGAGGACCCTACAATGAGCAGTTCTTC.

This clonotype was recorded a few times. The V gene is TRBV28, the J gene TRBJ2-3; 7 bases match TRBD2. CDR3 length: 14 residues. Per germline, CDR1 MDHEN and CDR2 SYDVKM. Trimming cost V 7 bases and J 5 bases; bases outside gene matches: 9. The CDR3 nucleotides read TGTGCCAGCACTCCTGCGGGAGATCAAGATACGCAGTATTTT. Translated, it gives CASTPAGDQDTQYF.

In its sample, this clonotype was seen many times. The rearrangement joins TRBV5-1 to TRBJ1-4; D remains ambiguous. V was pared by 4 bases and J by 8 bases, with 15 bases between. The CDR3 spans 14 residues. CDR1 and CDR2 from the germline V gene are SGHRS and YFSETQ. The CDR3 nucleotides read TGCGCCAGCAGCCCTTGGAACGGTGGGGAAAAACTGTTTTTT. Translated: CASSPWNGGEKLFF.

The chain couples TRBV5-5 to TRBJ2-3, with 13 bases fitting TRBD2. V dropped 4 bases and J dropped 4; count of bases not matched to a gene: 6. CDR3 length equals 16 residues. Germline CDR1 is SGHKS and CDR2 is YYEKEE (reference sequence). The CDR3 is CASSQILAGGSDTQYF. Written as DNA, the CDR3 is TGTGCCAGCAGCCAAATACTAGCGGGAGGGTCAGATACGCAGTATTTT.

The chain combines TRBV5-1 with TRBJ2-7; 8 bases agree with TRBD1. There are 13 residues in the CDR3. CDR1 is SGHRS, CDR2 YFSETQ, per germline. Trimming took 3 bases from V and 5 from J; bases not matched to a gene: 4. The CDR3 sequence: CASSSGQVHEQYF. CDR3 nucleotides: TGCGCCAGCAGCTCGGGACAGGTCCACGAGCAGTACTTC.

This clonotype was picked up a small number of times. The chain employs TRBV20-1 and TRBJ1-5; maybe TRBD1 (5 bases). Germline V gene sequence: CDR1 DFQATT, CDR2 SNEGSKA (reference sequence). Trimming cost V 6 bases and J 2 bases, with 20 bases left between them. The CDR3 consists of 16 residues. The CDR3 DNA follows: TGCAGTGCAAAGAGGTGGAGGCAGGGACGCAATCAGCCCCAGCATTTT. Its translation: CSAKRWRQGRNQPQHF.

The CDR3 is CASSLVVARGDEQFF. CDR3 sequence (DNA): TGTGCCAGCAGCTTAGTTGTAGCGAGGGGCGATGAGCAGTTCTTC. The chain links TRBV11-2 to TRBJ2-1; D tentatively reads TRBD1 or TRBD2 (5 bases each). Looked up from germline, CDR1 is SGHAT and CDR2 is FQNNGV. The CDR3 runs 15 residues. Trimming pared 1 base from V and 8 bases from J, leaving 15 bases between.

This chain joins TRBV5-1 and TRBJ1-1; the D gene is possibly TRBD1 (6 bases). Trimming stripped 4 bases from V and 0 bases from J, with 16 bases between. The CDR3 consists of 16 residues. The V gene's germline CDR1 is SGHRS and CDR2 YFSETQ. CDR3 DNA: TGCGCCAGCAGCCCTATCCCAGGGGAAATGAACACTGAAGCTTTCTTT. It encodes CASSPIPGEMNTEAFF.